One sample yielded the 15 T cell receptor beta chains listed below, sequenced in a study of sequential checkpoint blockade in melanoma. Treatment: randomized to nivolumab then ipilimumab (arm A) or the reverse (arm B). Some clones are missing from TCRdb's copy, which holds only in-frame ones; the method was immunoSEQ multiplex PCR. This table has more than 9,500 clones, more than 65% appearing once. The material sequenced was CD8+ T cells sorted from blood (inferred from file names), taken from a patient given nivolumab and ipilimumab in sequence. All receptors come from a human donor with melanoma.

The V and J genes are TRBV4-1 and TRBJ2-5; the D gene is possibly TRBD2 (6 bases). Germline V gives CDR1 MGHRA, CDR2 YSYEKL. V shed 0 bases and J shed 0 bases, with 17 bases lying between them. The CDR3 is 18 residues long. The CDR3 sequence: CASSQEILARDHQETQYF. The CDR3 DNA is TGCGCCAGCAGCCAAGAAATACTAGCCAGGGATCACCAAGAGACCCAGTACTTC.

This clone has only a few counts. This CDR3 reads CASSSGTESNQPQHF. In DNA form, the CDR3 reads TGCGCCAGCAGCTCAGGGACAGAGTCTAATCAGCCCCAGCATTTT. The V and J genes are TRBV5-1 and TRBJ1-5, with 7 bases aligning to TRBD1. This CDR3 region has 15 residues. The germline CDR1 and CDR2 sequences are SGHRS and YFSETQ. V shed 3 bases and J 4 bases; nucleotides not matched to a gene: 7.

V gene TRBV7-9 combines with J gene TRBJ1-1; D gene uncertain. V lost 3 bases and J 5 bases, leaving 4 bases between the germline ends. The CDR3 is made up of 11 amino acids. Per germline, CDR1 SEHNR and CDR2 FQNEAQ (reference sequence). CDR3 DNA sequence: TGTGCCAGCAGCTTCGGGACTGAAGCTTTCTTT. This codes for CASSFGTEAFF.

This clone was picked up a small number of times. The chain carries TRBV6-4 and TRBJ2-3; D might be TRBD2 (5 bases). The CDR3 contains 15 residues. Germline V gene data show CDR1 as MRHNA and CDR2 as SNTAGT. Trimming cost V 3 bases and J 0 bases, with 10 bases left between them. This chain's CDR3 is CASSEGAGSTDTQYF. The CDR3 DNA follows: TGTGCCAGCAGTGAGGGTGCGGGTAGCACAGATACGCAGTATTTT.

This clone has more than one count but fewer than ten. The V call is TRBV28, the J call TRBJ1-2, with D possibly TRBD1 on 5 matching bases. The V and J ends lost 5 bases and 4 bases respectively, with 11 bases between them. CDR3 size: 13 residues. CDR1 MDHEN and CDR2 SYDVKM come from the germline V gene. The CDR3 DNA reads TGTGCCAGCAGTCCGCAGGGTTTCTATGGCTACACCTTC. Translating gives CASSPQGFYGYTF.

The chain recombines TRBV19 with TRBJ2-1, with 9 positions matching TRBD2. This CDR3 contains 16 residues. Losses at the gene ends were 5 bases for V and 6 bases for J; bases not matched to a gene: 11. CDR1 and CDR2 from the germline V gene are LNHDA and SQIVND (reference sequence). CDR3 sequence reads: CASSPDSGSKRNEQFF. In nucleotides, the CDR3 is TGTGCCAGTAGTCCTGATAGCGGGAGTAAGCGCAATGAGCAGTTCTTC.

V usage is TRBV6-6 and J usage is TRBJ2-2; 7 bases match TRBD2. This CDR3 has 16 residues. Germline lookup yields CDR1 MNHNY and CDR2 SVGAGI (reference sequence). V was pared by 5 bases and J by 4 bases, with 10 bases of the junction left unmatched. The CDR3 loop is CASSPGGGSGTGELFF. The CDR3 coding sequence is TGTGCCAGCAGTCCGGGTGGCGGGAGTGGCACCGGGGAGCTGTTTTTT.

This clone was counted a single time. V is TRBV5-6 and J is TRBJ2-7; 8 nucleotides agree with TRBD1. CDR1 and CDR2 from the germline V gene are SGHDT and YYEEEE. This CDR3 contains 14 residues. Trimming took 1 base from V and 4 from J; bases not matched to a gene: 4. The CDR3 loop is CASSLYTGGYEQYF. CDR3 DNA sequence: TGTGCCAGCAGCTTGTATACAGGGGGGTACGAGCAGTACTTC.

The CDR3 nucleotides are TGCGCCAGCAGCTTTAATGACAGGGACTATGGCTACACCTTC. Encoded protein: CASSFNDRDYGYTF. This rearrangement joins TRBV5-1 to TRBJ1-2; 7 bases agree with TRBD1. Germline CDR1 is SGHRS and CDR2 is YFSETQ. V shed 2 bases and J 3 bases; nucleotides not matched to a gene: 4. The CDR3 runs to 14 residues.

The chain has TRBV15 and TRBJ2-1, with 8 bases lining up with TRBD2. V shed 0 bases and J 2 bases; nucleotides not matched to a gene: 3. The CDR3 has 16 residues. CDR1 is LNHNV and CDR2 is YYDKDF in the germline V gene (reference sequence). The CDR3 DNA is TGTGCCACCAGCAGAGATTCGGGGGGGCCCTACAATGAGCAGTTCTTC. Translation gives CATSRDSGGPYNEQFF.

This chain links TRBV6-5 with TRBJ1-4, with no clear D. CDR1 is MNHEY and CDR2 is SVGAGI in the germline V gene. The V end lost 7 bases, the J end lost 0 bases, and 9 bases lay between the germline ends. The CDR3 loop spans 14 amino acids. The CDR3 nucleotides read TGTGCCAGCACCTCTTATGCAACTAATGAAAAACTGTTTTTT. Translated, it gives CASTSYATNEKLFF.

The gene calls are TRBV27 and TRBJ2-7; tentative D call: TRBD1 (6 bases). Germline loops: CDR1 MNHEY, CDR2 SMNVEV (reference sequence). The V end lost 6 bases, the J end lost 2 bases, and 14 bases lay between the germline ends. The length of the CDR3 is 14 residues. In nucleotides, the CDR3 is TGTGCCAGCAGCCCGGGACAAGCCCCCTACGAGCAGTACTTC. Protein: CASSPGQAPYEQYF.

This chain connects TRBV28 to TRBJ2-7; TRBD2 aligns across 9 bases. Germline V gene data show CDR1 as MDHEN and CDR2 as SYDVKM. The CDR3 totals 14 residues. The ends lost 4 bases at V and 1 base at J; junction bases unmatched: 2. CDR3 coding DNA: TGTGCCAGCAGTTGGGCGGGAGGGTCCTACGAGCAGTACTTC. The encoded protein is CASSWAGGSYEQYF.

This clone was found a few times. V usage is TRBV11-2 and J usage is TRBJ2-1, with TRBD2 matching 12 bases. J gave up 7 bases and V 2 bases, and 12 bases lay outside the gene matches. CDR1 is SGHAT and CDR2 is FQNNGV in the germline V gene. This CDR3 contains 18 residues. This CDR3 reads CASSLLAGGPGRWNEQFF. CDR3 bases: TGTGCCAGCAGCTTACTAGCGGGGGGGCCGGGGAGATGGAATGAGCAGTTCTTC.

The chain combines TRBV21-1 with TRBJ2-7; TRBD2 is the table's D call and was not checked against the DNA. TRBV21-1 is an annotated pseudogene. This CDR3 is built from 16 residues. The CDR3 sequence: CASSPRRTSRSYEQYF. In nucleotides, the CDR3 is TGTGCCAGCAGCCCACGCAGGACTTCTCGCTCCTACGAGCAGTACTTC.